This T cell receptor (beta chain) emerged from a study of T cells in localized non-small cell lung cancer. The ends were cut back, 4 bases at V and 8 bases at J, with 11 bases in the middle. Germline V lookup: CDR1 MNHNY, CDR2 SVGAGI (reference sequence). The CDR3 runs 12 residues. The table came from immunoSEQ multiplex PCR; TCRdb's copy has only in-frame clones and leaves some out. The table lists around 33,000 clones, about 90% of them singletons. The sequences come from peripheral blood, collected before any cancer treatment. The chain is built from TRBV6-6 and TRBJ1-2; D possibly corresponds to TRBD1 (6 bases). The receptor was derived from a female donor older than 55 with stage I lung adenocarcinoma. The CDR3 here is CASSFRGRGYTF. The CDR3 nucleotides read TGTGCCAGCAGTTTCAGGGGCAGGGGCTACACCTTC.